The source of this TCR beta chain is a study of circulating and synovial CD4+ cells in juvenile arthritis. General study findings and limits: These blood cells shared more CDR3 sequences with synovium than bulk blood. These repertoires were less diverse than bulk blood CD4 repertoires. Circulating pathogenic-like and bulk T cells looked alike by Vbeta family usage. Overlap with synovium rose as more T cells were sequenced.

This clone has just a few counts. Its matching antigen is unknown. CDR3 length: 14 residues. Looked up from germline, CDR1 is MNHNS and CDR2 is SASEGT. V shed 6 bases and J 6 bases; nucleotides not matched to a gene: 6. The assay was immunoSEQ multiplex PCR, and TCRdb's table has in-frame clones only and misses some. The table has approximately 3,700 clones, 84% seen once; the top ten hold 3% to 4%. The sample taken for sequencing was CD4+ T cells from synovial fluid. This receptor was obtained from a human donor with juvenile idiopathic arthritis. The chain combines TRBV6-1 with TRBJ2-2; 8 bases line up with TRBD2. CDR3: CASRGLDLSGELFF. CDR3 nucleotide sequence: TGTGCCAGCAGGGGACTAGATTTGTCCGGGGAGCTGTTTTTT.